This T cell receptor beta chain was found in a study of T cell changes during pregnancy in multiple sclerosis. TCRdb's table, derived via immunoSEQ multiplex PCR, lists solely in-frame clones and lacks some. Seen here are about 57,000 clones, 80% to 90% observed once, and the top ten hold approximately 0.4%. Germline assignment: CDR1 MNHEY and CDR2 SVGAGI. CDR3 length: 15 amino acids. V lost 5 bases, J lost 7 bases, and 17 bases lay in between. This TCR came from a female donor with multiple sclerosis, enrolled in a pregnancy study. The V call is TRBV6-5, the J call TRBJ2-2; possible D gene TRBD1, 6 bases. The sequences come from CD4+ T cells from peripheral blood mononuclear cells, collected in the third trimester of pregnancy. In nucleotides, the CDR3 is TGTGCCAGCAGTCTACAGTTCGACAGGCACGGGGAGCTGTTTTTT. It encodes CASSLQFDRHGELFF.